The source of this T cell receptor (beta chain) is a study of blood T cell repertoires in COVID-19. Study as a whole: Samples taken during acute and convalescent COVID-19 were collected in the United States, Italy and Spain. PBMCs, B-cell-depleted T cells, or T cells provided the cDNA or gDNA that made up the material.

In the authors' methods: Estimation of nucleated cell counts relied on the amplification of reference gene primers. Profiled with immunoSEQ multiplex PCR; TCRdb holds only in-frame clones, not every one. V and J calls and clone size are those listed in that table; D and trimming were worked out from the DNA. The table lists approximately 47,000 clones, more than 70% of them singletons, with roughly 2% in the top ten. V was cut by 0 bases and J by 8 bases, with 11 bases left in between. The CDR3 is 15 amino acids. Germline V CDR1 and CDR2: SGHDN, FVKESK. This TCR came from a woman aged 55-75 years with acute or convalescent COVID-19. The source material was peripheral blood. The chain joins TRBV14 to TRBJ1-6; D is unresolved. CDR3 sequence reads: CASSQDGRSYSPLHF. The CDR3 DNA reads as TGTGCCAGCAGCCAAGATGGGAGGTCATATTCACCCCTCCACTTT. The whole variable domain, remainder taken from reference TRBV14 and TRBJ1-6, is EAGVTQFPSHSVIEKGQTVTLRCDPISGHDNLYWYRRVMGKEIKFLLHFVKESKQDESGMPNNRFLAERTGGTYSTLKVQPAELEDSGVYFCASSQDGRSYSPLHFGNGTRLTVT.